Listed here are 25 T cell receptor beta chains from one sample, sequenced in a study of T-cell reconstitution after alpha-beta-depleted transplantation in children. The TCRbeta library incorporated unique molecular identifiers. One entry per CDR3 protein, called by TCRdb with MiXCR from the PCR reads. The data contain 250,000 to 300,000 distinct CDR3 sequences, approximately 10% of them singletons. This specimen consisted of peripheral blood, obtained 180 days after TCRalphabeta/CD19-depleted stem cell transplant. These receptor sequences come from a male patient between 2 and 15 years old who had a stem cell transplant for chronic granulomatous disease, so the T cells may come from the graft donor.

Comment on this clonotype: One end of the junction fails to match germline, which may point to a read error. The rearrangement joins TRBV5-1 to TRBJ2-3; 11 nucleotides agree with TRBD2. Germline CDR1 and CDR2: SGHRS and YFSETQ. This CDR3 region has 15 residues. CDR3 residues: CASSSGTSGTGTQYF. In DNA form, the CDR3 reads TGCGCCAGCAGCTCCGGGACTAGCGGCACAGGTACGCAGTATTTT.

This clonotype has at least ten counts. The rearrangement uses TRBV25-1 and TRBJ2-1, with TRBD2 matching over 13 bases. Germline V gene sequence: CDR1 MGHDK, CDR2 SYGVNS. The CDR3 runs to 19 residues. V trimming: 2 bases; J trimming: 8 bases; junction bases outside the gene matches: 15. The CDR3 DNA is TGTGCCAGCAGTGAAAAGCCTCTTGGACTAGCGGGAGTGGGTGATGAGCAGTTCTTC. Translating it yields CASSEKPLGLAGVGDEQFF.

The gene calls are TRBV2 and TRBJ2-3, with D unresolved. Germline V CDR1 and CDR2: SNHLY, FYNNEI. Deletions cut 6 bases from V and 5 bases from J, with 9 bases between. The CDR3 extends over 12 amino acids. The CDR3 here is CASRTAVDTQYF. The CDR3 DNA is TGTGCCAGCAGGACGGCGGTAGATACGCAGTATTTT.

Ten or more counts support this clonotype. CDR3 nucleotide sequence: TGTGCCACCAGTGATCCTGGACTAGCGGGAGTGAATGAGCAGTTCTTC. This encodes CATSDPGLAGVNEQFF. V gene TRBV24-1 combines with J gene TRBJ2-1; 13 bases are a match to TRBD2. Germline CDR1 KGHDR, CDR2 SFDVKD. The length of the CDR3 is 16 residues. Losses at the gene ends were 3 bases for V and 7 bases for J; bases not matched to a gene: 5.

This clonotype was detected many times. The rearrangement joins TRBV28 to TRBJ1-2; 7 nucleotides agree with TRBD1. There are 13 residues in the CDR3. V gave up 6 bases and J gave up 4 bases; unmatched junction bases: 5. Germline V gene data show CDR1 as MDHEN and CDR2 as SYDVKM. The CDR3 reads CASRIGGAYGYTF. The DNA for the CDR3 is TGTGCCAGCAGGATAGGGGGCGCCTATGGCTACACCTTC.

This clonotype has a count of ten or more. This sequence joins TRBV9 and TRBJ2-2; D could derive from TRBD1 or TRBD2 (5 bases each). Germline assignment: CDR1 SGDLS and CDR2 YYNGEE. The germline V and J ends were trimmed by 4 bases and 2 bases, with 9 bases remaining between them. The CDR3 runs to 14 residues. In DNA, the CDR3 is TGTGCCAGCAGCATATGGGACAACACCGGGGAGCTGTTTTTT. Protein sequence: CASSIWDNTGELFF.

This clonotype has a count of ten or more. The V call is TRBV15, the J call TRBJ2-3; tentative D call: TRBD2 (6 bases). Germline V CDR1 and CDR2: LNHNV, YYDKDF (reference sequence). V was pared by 3 bases and J by 4 bases, with 17 bases between. The CDR3 length is 16 residues. CDR3 protein: CATSSRDFPYPDTQYF. DNA for the CDR3: TGTGCCACCAGCAGCCGGGACTTCCCCTACCCAGATACGCAGTATTTT.

The J gene is TRBJ2-3, the V gene TRBV3-1; weak D call: TRBD2 (5 bases). The V and J ends lost 5 bases and 2 bases respectively, with 17 bases between them. This CDR3 spans 16 amino acids. Germline-derived CDR1 and CDR2 are LGHDT and YNNKEL (reference sequence). CDR3 bases: TGTGCCAGCAGCTCTAGCAGGAGGTCCCTCACAGATACGCAGTATTTT. This encodes CASSSSRRSLTDTQYF.

This clonotype was seen repeatedly, ten times or more. The chain couples TRBV3-1 to TRBJ1-6; unclear D gene. V lost 4 bases, J lost 7 bases, and 8 bases lay in between. There are 13 residues in the CDR3. Germline assignment: CDR1 LGHDT and CDR2 YNNKEL (reference sequence). CDR3 DNA sequence: TGTGCCAGCAGCCTGCTCCAGAATTCACCCCTCCACTTT. Translated: CASSLLQNSPLHF.

This clonotype was observed many times. The chain recombines TRBV4-1 with TRBJ2-3; tentatively, D is TRBD1 (5 bases). V lost 2 bases and J lost 5, with 11 bases in between. From germline, CDR1 is MGHRA and CDR2 YSYEKL. This CDR3 contains 14 residues. CDR3 residues: CASSQPTGLDTQYF. CDR3 DNA sequence: TGCGCCAGCAGCCAACCTACAGGATTAGATACGCAGTATTTT.

This clonotype appeared once. A much larger clone is a single base away; this may be a read error. Likely a read error: the CDR3 ends without its conserved phenylalanine or tryptophan. The V call is TRBV15, the J call TRBJ2-7, with a tentative D call TRBD1 (5 bases). The CDR3 runs to 15 residues. V was shortened by 4 bases and J by 3 bases, with 16 bases between the two germline ends. In germline, CDR1 is LNHNV, CDR2 YYDKDF (reference sequence). The DNA for the CDR3 is TGTGCCACCAGCAAGATCGGAAGGGGTTTCTACGAGCAGTACTTA. It encodes CATSKIGRGFYEQYL.

This clonotype was recorded many times. Since the CDR3 does not end with the conserved phenylalanine or tryptophan, this likely comes from a read error. No DNA is shown, since the ends of the CDR3 on it are uncertain; the CDR3 is the one TCRdb lists. The chain employs TRBV15 and TRBJ2-1; whether TRBD2, the table's D call, matches the DNA was not checked. Germline V gives CDR1 LNHNV, CDR2 YYDKDF (reference sequence). The CDR3 sequence runs 13 residues, both termini included. CDR3 amino acids: CATSRDVLDPQEY.

This clonotype was recorded a few times. The gene calls are TRBV12-3 or TRBV12-4 and TRBJ2-1; D not resolved. The CDR3 runs 16 residues. Trimming stripped 4 bases from V and 7 bases from J, with 20 bases between. The DNA of the CDR3 is TGTGCCAGCAGTTCCCGGGCCCGGACGAAGTGGAATGAGCAGTTCTTC. This encodes CASSSRARTKWNEQFF.

There are many counts of this clonotype. The V call is TRBV28, the J call TRBJ1-6, with 9 bases that match TRBD1. This CDR3 region has 15 residues. The germline gives CDR1 MDHEN, CDR2 SYDVKM. Germline trimming cut 6 bases from V and 7 bases from J; bases unmatched to any gene: 7. CDR3 region: CASRLQGAENSPLHF. The CDR3 DNA follows: TGTGCCAGCAGATTACAGGGGGCGGAGAATTCACCCCTCCACTTT. Drawing the rest from reference TRBV28 and TRBJ1-6, the complete variable domain is DVKVTQSSRYLVKRTGEKVFLECVQDMDHENMFWYRQDPGLGLRLIYFSYDVKMKEKGDIPEGYSVSREKKERFSLILESASTNQTSMYLCASRLQGAENSPLHFGNGTRLTVT.

There are many counts of this clonotype. Here the CDR3 reads CASRDTRGNTEAFF. The CDR3 DNA reads as TGCGCCAGCAGAGATACCCGGGGAAACACTGAAGCTTTCTTT. The rearrangement links TRBV5-1 to TRBJ1-1; no definite D call. Germline V gene sequence: CDR1 SGHRS, CDR2 YFSETQ. Trimming took 5 bases from V and 2 from J, leaving 13 bases between them. CDR3 size: 14 residues.

This clonotype appeared many times. The J gene is TRBJ2-3, the V gene TRBV6-2 or TRBV6-3, with D perhaps matching TRBD2 (6 bases). Trimming removed 3 bases at V and 4 bases at J, with 14 bases between. This CDR3 has 15 residues. Germline V gives CDR1 MNHEY, CDR2 SVGEGT. In DNA, the CDR3 is TGTGCCAGCAGTTATCGGCGGGAAGGCCCAGATACGCAGTATTTT. Its translation: CASSYRREGPDTQYF.

This clonotype was observed many times. The chain combines TRBV9 with TRBJ2-7, with 7 nucleotides matching TRBD2. The CDR3 totals 14 residues. V lost 0 bases, J lost 4 bases, and 4 bases stayed unmatched. The germline V gene encodes CDR1 SGDLS and CDR2 YYNGEE. The CDR3 is CASSVGDYLYEQYF. CDR3 sequence (DNA): TGTGCCAGCAGCGTAGGGGACTACCTATACGAGCAGTACTTC.

This clonotype has ten or more counts. The genes are TRBV7-9 and TRBJ2-3; D unclear. Trimming removed 1 base from V and 11 bases from J, with 10 bases in between. There are 12 residues in the CDR3. The germline gives CDR1 SEHNR, CDR2 FQNEAQ (reference sequence). In DNA form, the CDR3 reads TGTGCCAGCAGCTTAGATCCGTACTGGCAGTATTTT. It is translated as CASSLDPYWQYF.

This clonotype was seen repeatedly, ten times or more. The chain uses TRBV7-2 and TRBJ2-4; 9 bases map to TRBD2. This CDR3 is 17 amino acids long. CDR1 and CDR2 (germline): SGHTA, FQGNSA. V shed 1 base and J 2 bases; nucleotides not matched to a gene: 6. CDR3: CASSLVGRGGPKNIQYF. The CDR3 nucleotides are TGTGCCAGCAGCTTAGTTGGGCGGGGGGGCCCCAAAAACATTCAGTACTTC. The full variable domain, in which reference TRBV7-2 and TRBJ2-4 provide the parts outside the CDR3, is GAGVSQSPSNKVTEKGKDVELRCDPISGHTALYWYRQSLGQGLEFLIYFQGNSAPDKSGLPSDRFSAERTGGSVSTLTIQRTQQEDSAVYLCASSLVGRGGPKNIQYFGAGTRLSVL.

This clonotype appeared many times. V usage is TRBV20-1 and J usage is TRBJ2-7; D remains ambiguous. This CDR3 region has 15 residues. The V gene's germline CDR1 is DFQATT and CDR2 SNEGSKA (reference sequence). V dropped 5 bases and J dropped 0 bases, with 17 bases sitting between them. The CDR3 region is CSARRPDGYSYEQYF. CDR3 in DNA: TGCAGTGCTCGAAGGCCGGACGGTTACTCCTACGAGCAGTACTTC.

This clonotype has a count of ten or more. The chain couples TRBV11-2 to TRBJ2-7; TRBD2 is a possible D gene (7 bases). The germline CDR1 and CDR2 sequences are SGHAT and FQNNGV. The CDR3 runs 13 residues. V was pared by 6 bases and J by 5 bases, with 14 bases between. CDR3 sequence reads: CASSVGGRNEQYF. For the CDR3, the DNA is TGTGCCAGCAGTGTGGGGGGGCGGAACGAGCAGTACTTC.

This clonotype was seen repeatedly, ten times or more. CDR3 DNA: TGCAGTGCTCGTATGTCCTACGAGCAGTACTTC. This translates into CSARMSYEQYF. V is TRBV20-1 and J is TRBJ2-7; D is ambiguous. V lost 5 bases, J lost 1 base, and 6 bases lay in between. This CDR3 has 11 residues. Germline V gives CDR1 DFQATT, CDR2 SNEGSKA (reference sequence).

This clonotype was picked up many times. This chain uses TRBV5-1 with TRBJ2-2; D unclear. Deletions cut 0 bases from V and 7 bases from J, with 7 bases between. Germline CDR1 SGHRS, CDR2 YFSETQ. This CDR3 has 13 amino acids. For the CDR3, the DNA is TGCGCCAGCAGCTTGGTGGATGGCGGGGAGCTGTTTTTT. This sequence encodes CASSLVDGGELFF. The complete variable domain, with remaining parts taken from reference TRBV5-1 and TRBJ2-2, reads KAGVTQTPRYLIKTRGQQVTLSCSPISGHRSVSWYQQTPGQGLQFLFEYFSETQRNKGNFPGRFSGRQFSNSRSEMNVSTLELGDSALYLCASSLVDGGELFFGEGSRLTVL.

This clonotype has a count of ten or more. The chain recombines TRBV20-1 with TRBJ2-5, with 9 positions matching TRBD2. The V and J ends lost 6 bases and 4 bases, in that order; junction bases with no gene match: 3. The CDR3 sequence is 12 residues long. Per the germline V gene, CDR1 is DFQATT and CDR2 is SNEGSKA (reference sequence). CDR3 residues: CSAPTSGETQYF. CDR3 coding DNA: TGCAGTGCCCCGACTAGCGGAGAGACCCAGTACTTC.

This clonotype was seen many times. The V gene is TRBV9, the J gene TRBJ1-2, with TRBD1 matching over 8 bases. Germline values: CDR1 SGDLS, CDR2 YYNGEE. The trim removed 3 bases at V and 5 bases at J, leaving 9 bases unmatched. The CDR3 length is 15 residues. This CDR3 is CASSGRTGNYYGYTF. The DNA of the CDR3 is TGTGCCAGCAGCGGAAGGACAGGGAACTATTATGGCTACACCTTC.